This T cell receptor beta chain comes out of a study of blood T cells in healthy people across ages. The use of a sample-barcoded 5' primer and a J-beta primer mix characterized a second PCR of 7 to 11 cycles. TCRdb reprocessed the 5' RACE reads with MiXCR, giving one entry per CDR3 protein. The sample lists some 1.4 million distinct CDR3 sequences, 42% occurring once. This clonotype was recorded a few times. The CDR3 covers 15 residues. Looked up from germline, CDR1 is MNHNS and CDR2 is SASEGT. V shed 7 bases, J shed 7 bases, and the junction held 10 bases outside the gene matches. The chain recombines TRBV6-1 with TRBJ2-1, with 10 bases lining up with TRBD2. Sample: blood. The TCR was taken from a woman aged 18-30 years in good health. For the CDR3, the DNA is TGTGCCAGCACTGCTGGCACTAGCGGGGTAAATGAGCAGTTCTTC. As protein: CASTAGTSGVNEQFF.